This T cell receptor (beta chain) came from a study of cytomegalovirus exposure and HLA in healthy donors. PCR used 60 Vbeta primers and 13 Jbeta primers. Here immunoSEQ multiplex PCR was the method, and the copy in TCRdb shows in-frame clones only, minus some. Found here are 170,000 or so clones, 80% to 90% of them singletons; the top ten hold about 4.9%. This CDR3 contains 14 residues. V lost 7 bases, J lost 8 bases, and 12 bases stayed unmatched. The germline V gene has CDR1 MNHEY and CDR2 SMNVEV (reference sequence). This receptor was obtained from a girl aged 5-17 years in good health and CMV-seropositive. The J gene is TRBJ1-2, the V gene TRBV27; TRBD1 aligns across 8 bases. The sequencing input was PBMCs. The CDR3 spells CASNLRQGAGGYTF. The CDR3 nucleotides read TGTGCCAGCAACTTACGGCAGGGGGCCGGAGGCTACACCTTC.